This T cell receptor (beta chain) was sequenced during a study of response to subunit inactivated influenza vaccine. This clonotype was recorded at least ten times. Antigen specificity is unknown. The CDR3 is 15 residues long. Trimming stripped 5 bases from V and 1 base from J, with 16 bases between. CDR1 and CDR2 from the germline V gene are SQVTM and ANQGSEA. General observations from the study: Every seasonal influenza vaccination brings in few new T cells, the authors suggested.

Each CDR3 protein is one row after TCRdb ran MiXCR on the RT-PCR reads. The table shows 500,000 to 650,000 distinct CDR3 sequences, with approximately 7.7% occurring only once. This TCR came from a man between 50 and 70 years old who received an inactivated influenza vaccine. The material was PBMCs from blood, obtained roughly 24 months after vaccination. The chain links TRBV29-1 to TRBJ2-3; TRBD2 is a possible D gene (8 bases). CDR3 region: CSVSGGGAGTDTQYF. The CDR3 DNA reads as TGCAGCGTTTCGGGAGGGGGCGCCGGCACAGATACGCAGTATTTT.